A selection of T cell receptor beta chains follows, all from one sample in a study of blood T cell repertoires in COVID-19. Generated by immunoSEQ multiplex PCR, the TCRdb table keeps only in-frame clones and is missing some. The sample lists around 100,000 clones; approximately 93% were seen once. Sample: peripheral blood. The receptors were gathered from a man aged 50 to 59 with active COVID-19. Each CDR3 is given with its conserved first and last residue. Fields, in order: D gene, CDR3 length, V gene, J gene, clone size, CDR3 DNA, CDR3 protein. The D gene is left open where the match is weak. Clone size, where shown, is once, few, many, or a class for clones that have expanded.

.	14	TRBV24-1	TRBJ1-5	.	TGTGCCACCAGTGATTATAGGGGGAATCAGCCCCAGCATTTT	CATSDYRGNQPQHF
.	14	TRBV5-4	TRBJ1-1	.	TGTGCCAGCAGCTTGTCGGACAGTAACACTGAAGCTTTCTTT	CASSLSDSNTEAFF
TRBD1	16	TRBV7-9	TRBJ1-1	.	TGTGCCAGCAGCCACCGACCGGGACAGGAGAACACTGAAGCTTTCTTT	CASSHRPGQENTEAFF
TRBD2	15	TRBV6-2/TRBV6-3	TRBJ2-5	.	TGTGCCAGCACCCCGGGACTAGCGGGGCGAGGGACCCAGTACTTC	CASTPGLAGRGTQYF
TRBD1	15	TRBV5-1	TRBJ1-2	.	TGCGCCAGCAGCTTGAAACAGGGGGTCGACTATGGCTACACCTTC	CASSLKQGVDYGYTF
.	16	TRBV25-1	TRBJ1-3	.	TGTGCCAGCAGAGAATCGGGCAGGACATCTGGAAACACCATATATTTT	CASRESGRTSGNTIYF
TRBD2	16	TRBV10-2	TRBJ2-2	.	TGCGCCAGCGGGGTAGCGGGAGGGATTCAAACCGGGGAGCTGTTTTTT	CASGVAGGIQTGELFF
.	13	TRBV12-3/TRBV12-4	TRBJ2-2	once	TGTGCCAGCAGTTTAAGTAGCGCCGGGGAGCTGTTTTTT	CASSLSSAGELFF
.	17	TRBV18	TRBJ1-2	.	TGTGCCAGCTCCCCCCCCGGGGGGCCGCGGGGGAACTATGGCTACACCTTC	CASSPPGGPRGNYGYTF
TRBD2	15	TRBV11-2	TRBJ2-1	once	TGTGCCAGCAGCCCTACCGCTAGCGGAGCCAATGAGCAGTTCTTC	CASSPTASGANEQFF